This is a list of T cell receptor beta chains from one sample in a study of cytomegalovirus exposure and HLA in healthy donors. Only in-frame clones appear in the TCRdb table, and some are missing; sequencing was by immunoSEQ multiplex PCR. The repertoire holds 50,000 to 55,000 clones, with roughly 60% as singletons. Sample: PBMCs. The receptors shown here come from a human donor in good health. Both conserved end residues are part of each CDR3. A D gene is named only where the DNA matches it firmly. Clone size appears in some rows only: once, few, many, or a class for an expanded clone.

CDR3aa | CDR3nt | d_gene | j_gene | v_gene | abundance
CAWSAWTGGGTGQPQHF | TGTGCCTGGAGTGCCTGGACAGGGGGAGGGACTGGGCAGCCCCAGCATTTT | TRBD1 | TRBJ1-5 | TRBV30 | once
CASSPSGSTNEKLFF | TGTGCCAGCTCACCCTCAGGGTCAACTAATGAAAAACTGTTTTTT | - | TRBJ1-4 | TRBV18 | few
CSVDRGGRGRNNEQFF | TGCAGCGTTGATCGGGGGGGCAGGGGTCGTAACAATGAGCAGTTCTTC | TRBD2 | TRBJ2-1 | TRBV29-1 | -
CASSLGGGSYEQYF | TGCGCCAGCAGCTTGGGCGGGGGTTCCTACGAGCAGTACTTC | TRBD2 | TRBJ2-7 | TRBV5-1 | -
CASSPWAGTEAFF | TGCGCCAGCAGCCCCTGGGCAGGCACTGAAGCTTTCTTT | - | TRBJ1-1 | TRBV5-1 | few
CASSLPGQDFGSYTF | TGCGCCAGCAGCTTGCCGGGACAGGACTTTGGCAGCTACACCTTC | TRBD1 | TRBJ1-2 | TRBV5-1 | -
CSVAPGTENQPQHF | TGCAGCGTTGCCCCAGGGACAGAGAATCAGCCCCAGCATTTT | TRBD1 | TRBJ1-5 | TRBV29-1 | -
CASSLGTLNQPQHF | TGTGCCAGCAGCCTTGGGACACTCAATCAGCCCCAGCATTTT | - | TRBJ1-5 | TRBV7-8 | -
CASRRGTEAFF | TGTGCCAGTCGGAGGGGCACTGAAGCTTTCTTT | - | TRBJ1-1 | TRBV19 | few
CASSPINEQYF | TGTGCCAGCAGCCCCATTAACGAGCAGTACTTC | - | TRBJ2-7 | TRBV7-9 | -
CASNGNPYQETQYF | TGTGCCAGCAATGGCAACCCGTACCAAGAGACCCAGTACTTC | - | TRBJ2-5 | TRBV6-1 | few
CASSLRQGRNTEAFF | TGTGCCAGCTCACTACGACAGGGACGGAACACTGAAGCTTTCTTT | TRBD1 | TRBJ1-1 | TRBV18 | -
CASKGVLYNSPLHF | TGTGCCAGCAAAGGGGTTTTATATAATTCACCCCTCCACTTT | - | TRBJ1-6 | TRBV2 | few
CASSPGNGGYTF | TGCGCCAGCAGTCCAGGGAACGGGGGCTACACCTTC | - | TRBJ1-2 | TRBV5-1 | -
CASSSTGGNTEAFF | TGTGCCAGCAGTTCGACAGGGGGCAACACTGAAGCTTTCTTT | TRBD1 | TRBJ1-1 | TRBV27 | few
CSVGGSNYGYTF | TGCAGCGTTGGTGGCAGTAACTATGGCTACACCTTC | - | TRBJ1-2 | TRBV29-1 | -
CSSSLGQGQGYYGYTF | TGTTCCAGCAGCTTAGGGCAGGGACAGGGCTACTATGGCTACACCTTC | TRBD1 | TRBJ1-2 | TRBV7-9 | -
CASSTSGGTGELFF | TGTGCCAGTAGTACTAGCGGGGGCACCGGGGAGCTGTTTTTT | TRBD2 | TRBJ2-2 | TRBV19 | few
CASSTGQGRNEQFF | TGTGCCAGCTCAACGGGACAGGGACGGAATGAGCAGTTCTTC | TRBD1 | TRBJ2-1 | TRBV18 | -
CASSYSGGREGYTF | TGTGCCAGCAGTTACTCGGGGGGTCGAGAGGGCTACACCTTC | - | TRBJ1-2 | TRBV6-6 | -
CASSLGLAGGIYNEQFF | TGTGCCAGCAGCTTAGGTCTAGCGGGGGGGATCTACAATGAGCAGTTCTTC | TRBD2 | TRBJ2-1 | TRBV7-2 | -
CASSLNQETQYF | TGTGCTAGCAGCTTAAATCAGGAGACCCAGTACTTC | - | TRBJ2-5 | TRBV7-7 | few
CASSLAYRASYEQYF | TGTGCCAGCAGCTTAGCTTACAGAGCCTCCTACGAGCAGTACTTC | - | TRBJ2-7 | TRBV7-8 | -
CASSVRGNPAGIEQYF | TGTGCCAGCAGCGTACGAGGGAACCCCGCTGGGATCGAGCAGTACTTC | - | TRBJ2-7 | TRBV9 | -
CASSERQGLSSYEQYF | TGTGCCAGCAGCGAACGACAGGGCTTATCCTCCTACGAGCAGTACTTC | TRBD1 | TRBJ2-7 | TRBV7-9 | -